The 28 T cell receptor beta chains reported below all come from one sample, sequenced in a study of CD8+ T cells in alopecia areata (dated by TCRdb to the late 2010s). The receptor library was made with the immunoSEQ multiplex PCR assay. To provide template for TCR sequencing, every sample had RNA extracted and reverse transcribed into cDNA. Drawn from immuneACCESS, this table holds only the in-frame rearrangements with V and J called that TCRdb kept. Clones are partly lost; checked studies trace under half to an unresolved V gene and leave the rest unexplained. The sample table records approximately 200,000 clones; roughly two fifths of these occur just once. The biggest ten clones account for 2% to 3% of the sample. The treatment or condition label on this specimen signifies: oral pan-JAK inhibitor, 5-10 mg twice daily. This specimen was CD4+ T cells sorted from blood, taken at approximately week 37, from a patient treated with tofacitinib. Receptors were obtained from a human donor with alopecia areata.

This clone appeared a few times. J is TRBJ2-7 and V is TRBV28, with D uncertain. Per the germline V gene, CDR1 is MDHEN and CDR2 is SYDVKM. V lost 6 bases and J lost 3, with 15 bases in between. The CDR3 is 14 amino acids. The CDR3 bases are TGTGCCAGCAGGCAGGATTCAGCCTTCTACGAGCAGTACTTC. Amino acid sequence: CASRQDSAFYEQYF.

This clone was recorded a few times. V gene TRBV29-1 combines with J gene TRBJ2-7; D might be TRBD1 (7 bases). Trimming took 6 bases from V and 6 from J, leaving 24 bases between them. CDR3 length: 15 residues. Germline CDR1 is SQVTM and CDR2 is ANQGSEA. The CDR3: CSVLAQTGRNGEQYF. CDR3 coding DNA: TGCAGCGTCCTAGCCCAGACAGGGAGGAACGGCGAGCAGTACTTC.

This clone has just one count. This CDR3 is also generated by other DNA sequences in the sample. The chain links TRBV29-1 to TRBJ1-1; D not resolved. The CDR3 has 12 amino acids. Per the germline V gene, CDR1 is SQVTM and CDR2 is ANQGSEA. Trimming took off 3 bases at V and 2 bases at J, with 7 bases between the two ends. The chain's CDR3 is CSVDRRNTEAFF. CDR3 DNA: TGCAGCGTTGACCGCAGAAACACTGAAGCTTTCTTT.

Written as DNA, the CDR3 is TGCGCCAGCAGCAGAAAAGGACAGGGTACTTCGGATGAGCAGTTCTTC. It codes for CASSRKGQGTSDEQFF. The V gene is TRBV5-1, the J gene TRBJ2-1, with TRBD1 matching 8 bases. CDR1 SGHRS and CDR2 YFSETQ come from the germline V gene. V lost 4 bases and J lost 8; bases outside the gene matches: 14. There are 16 residues in the CDR3. Full variable domain (outside the CDR3, taken from reference TRBV5-1 and TRBJ2-1): KAGVTQTPRYLIKTRGQQVTLSCSPISGHRSVSWYQQTPGQGLQFLFEYFSETQRNKGNFPGRFSGRQFSNSRSEMNVSTLELGDSALYLCASSRKGQGTSDEQFFGPGTRLTVL.

The DNA of the CDR3 is TGTGCCTGGAGTACGAGGTGGGATCAGCCCCAGCATTTT. It specifies CAWSTRWDQPQHF. V is TRBV30 and J is TRBJ1-5; D is unclear. Trimming stripped 2 bases from V and 5 bases from J, with 10 bases between. CDR1 is GTSNPN and CDR2 is SVGIG in the germline V gene (reference sequence). The CDR3 totals 13 residues.

This clone was counted between two and nine times. This chain uses TRBV29-1 with TRBJ1-1; D is ambiguous. Germline V gives CDR1 SQVTM, CDR2 ANQGSEA. The V end was cut by 6 bases, the J end by 5 bases, with 19 bases between. The CDR3 has 14 amino acids. The CDR3 region is CSVHLLWSRTEAFF. The DNA of the CDR3 is TGCAGCGTACACCTTTTGTGGAGTAGGACTGAAGCTTTCTTT.

This clone has only a few counts. The rearrangement links TRBV29-1 to TRBJ2-1; perhaps TRBD1 as D (5 bases). With 7 bases removed from V and 4 bases from J, the gap between germline ends came to 8 bases. Per germline, CDR1 SQVTM and CDR2 ANQGSEA. The CDR3 contains 11 residues. CDR3 DNA: TGCAGCGCGACAGTTTACAATGAGCAGTTCTTC. Protein: CSATVYNEQFF.

This clone has more than one count but fewer than ten. The genes are TRBV30 and TRBJ2-4; 7 positions match TRBD2. The ends lost 2 bases at V and 0 bases at J; junction bases unmatched: 13. CDR1 is GTSNPN, CDR2 SVGIG, per germline (reference sequence). This CDR3 region has 18 residues. In DNA, the CDR3 is TGTGCCTGGAGTCCTAGGGGACTACTAACGGTAGCCAAAAACATTCAGTACTTC. It translates to CAWSPRGLLTVAKNIQYF. Using reference TRBV30 and TRBJ2-4 for the parts outside the CDR3, the full variable domain is SQTIHQWPATLVQPVGSPLSLECTVEGTSNPNLYWYRQAAGRGLQLLFYSVGIGQISSEVPQNLSASRPQDRQFILSSKKLLLSDSGFYLCAWSPRGLLTVAKNIQYFGAGTRLSVL.

The chain joins TRBV5-1 to TRBJ2-7; no clear D. Deletions cut 0 bases from V and 3 bases from J, with 16 bases between. The CDR3 is 16 residues long. Germline V gene data show CDR1 as SGHRS and CDR2 as YFSETQ. The CDR3 loop reads CASSLASRRNSYEQYF. The CDR3 DNA follows: TGCGCCAGCAGCTTGGCTTCCCGGCGGAACAGCTACGAGCAGTACTTC.

This clone has a handful of counts. The chain uses TRBV29-1 and TRBJ2-1; D gene uncertain. V shed 6 bases and J shed 9 bases, with 9 bases lying between them. CDR1 is SQVTM and CDR2 is ANQGSEA in the germline V gene. CDR3 length equals 10 residues. The CDR3 DNA sequence: TGCAGCGTAGGAGATGGTGAGCAGTTCTTC. Protein: CSVGDGEQFF.

The chain joins TRBV27 to TRBJ2-7; TRBD1 matches at 9 bases. The CDR3 loop spans 18 amino acids. Trimming at V came to 6 bases and at J to 5 bases, leaving 20 bases not matched to a gene. In germline, CDR1 is MNHEY, CDR2 SMNVEV (reference sequence). The DNA for the CDR3 is TGTGCCAGCAGAGGCCTAGCGAGGTTCGGACAGGGGAGACACGAGCAGTACTTC. This codes for CASRGLARFGQGRHEQYF.

This clone was found once. The chain has TRBV6-5 and TRBJ2-7; 9 bases match TRBD2. Germline V gene lookup returns CDR1 MNHEY and CDR2 SVGAGI. J lost 2 bases, V lost 1 base, and 3 bases had no gene match. This CDR3 is 15 amino acids long. The CDR3 region is CASSYFAGGAYEQYF. CDR3 nucleotides: TGTGCCAGCAGTTACTTTGCGGGAGGGGCCTACGAGCAGTACTTC.

The chain carries TRBV9 and TRBJ2-5; 10 bases fit TRBD2. Germline V lookup: CDR1 SGDLS, CDR2 YYNGEE. The CDR3 has 14 residues. Trimming took 0 bases from V and 6 from J; bases not matched to a gene: 2. CDR3 loop: CASSVASGSQTQYF. CDR3 coding DNA: TGTGCCAGCAGCGTAGCTAGCGGGAGCCAGACCCAGTACTTC.

CDR3 in amino acids: CASSLRGTGNQPQHF. The CDR3 bases are TGTGCCAGCAGCTTGCGGGGTACTGGCAATCAGCCCCAGCATTTT. This rearrangement joins TRBV5-6 to TRBJ1-5; D is uncertain. Germline V gives CDR1 SGHDT, CDR2 YYEEEE. Trimming removed 1 base from V and 2 bases from J, with 10 bases in between. CDR3 length equals 15 residues.

The chain recombines TRBV5-1 with TRBJ2-3; TRBD2 matches at 14 bases. The CDR3 runs to 18 residues. Germline loops: CDR1 SGHRS, CDR2 YFSETQ. Trimming at V came to 4 bases and at J to 1 base, leaving 8 bases not matched to a gene. CDR3 sequence reads: CASSPGTSGSLGTDTQYF. In DNA form, the CDR3 reads TGCGCCAGCAGCCCCGGGACTAGCGGGAGTTTGGGCACAGATACGCAGTATTTT.

The chain joins TRBV30 to TRBJ2-7, with 9 positions matching TRBD1. Trimming took 4 bases from V and 5 from J; bases not matched to a gene: 9. The germline CDR1 and CDR2 sequences are GTSNPN and SVGIG (reference sequence). The CDR3 runs 14 residues. CDR3 sequence (DNA): TGTGCCTGGATTGGCAGGGACAGGGCCAACGAGCAGTACTTC. Translating gives CAWIGRDRANEQYF.

This clone has just a few counts. Other DNA sequences within the sample encode an identical CDR3. The chain has TRBV7-2 and TRBJ2-1; unclear D gene. Germline lookup yields CDR1 SGHTA and CDR2 FQGNSA. V was trimmed by 5 bases and J by 5 bases, leaving 4 bases between them. The CDR3 runs to 11 residues. CDR3 in DNA: TGTGCCAGCAGCCCACACAATGAGCAGTTCTTC. This sequence encodes CASSPHNEQFF.

The chain combines TRBV5-1 with TRBJ2-1; TRBD2 aligns across 9 bases. The CDR3 consists of 16 residues. After removal of 4 bases from V and 2 bases from J, the junction contained 7 bases not matched to a gene. Per the germline V gene, CDR1 is SGHRS and CDR2 is YFSETQ. The CDR3 region is CASSLLAGLTYNEQFF. CDR3 bases: TGCGCCAGCAGCCTTCTAGCGGGGTTAACCTACAATGAGCAGTTCTTC.

A single count supports this clone. The genes are TRBV11-2 and TRBJ1-1; D is uncertain. The CDR3 runs to 13 residues. CDR1 and CDR2 from the germline V gene are SGHAT and FQNNGV. The V end was cut by 3 bases, the J end by 3 bases, with 8 bases between. The CDR3 DNA sequence: TGTGCCAGCAGCTTTGCGGGGTACACTGAAGCTTTCTTT. Its translation: CASSFAGYTEAFF.

This chain connects TRBV5-4 to TRBJ2-3; 13 nucleotides agree with TRBD2. Germline V CDR1 and CDR2: SGHNT, YYREEE (reference sequence). V gave up 3 bases and J gave up 10 bases; unmatched junction bases: 8. CDR3 length equals 15 residues. CDR3 loop: CASSSGTSGIAAQYF. Here the CDR3 DNA reads TGTGCCAGCAGCTCCGGGACTAGCGGGATTGCGGCGCAGTATTTT. Full variable domain (outside the CDR3, taken from reference TRBV5-4 and TRBJ2-3): ETGVTQSPTHLIKTRGQQVTLRCSSQSGHNTVSWYQQALGQGPQFIFQYYREEENGRGNFPPRFSGLQFPNYSSELNVNALELDDSALYLCASSSGTSGIAAQYFGPGTRLTVL.

This clone was counted only a few times. The rearrangement links TRBV5-1 to TRBJ2-5, with D possibly being TRBD2 (6 bases). The germline V and J ends were trimmed by 0 bases and 5 bases, with 17 bases remaining between them. CDR3 length equals 16 residues. CDR1 is SGHRS, CDR2 YFSETQ, per germline. The DNA for the CDR3 is TGCGCCAGCAGCTTGGATGTGTCCGGGGGTTGGGAGACCCAGTACTTC. It translates to CASSLDVSGGWETQYF.

This chain's CDR3 is CASSARTGSSYNEQFF. In DNA, the CDR3 is TGTGCCAGCTCAGCCCGTACAGGGAGCTCCTACAATGAGCAGTTCTTC. This chain connects TRBV18 to TRBJ2-1; D is possibly TRBD1 (6 bases). The germline gives CDR1 KGHSH, CDR2 LQKENI. Deletions cut 5 bases from V and 0 bases from J, with 14 bases between. The CDR3 has 16 amino acids.

V and J are TRBV7-8 and TRBJ2-2; D call uncertain. The germline V gene encodes CDR1 SGHVS and CDR2 FQNEAQ. This CDR3 contains 14 residues. V was trimmed by 4 bases and J by 4 bases, leaving 10 bases between them. The CDR3 DNA reads as TGTGCCAGCAGCTCCGAATCGGGCACCGGGGAGCTGTTTTTT. It translates to CASSSESGTGELFF.

The chain uses TRBV19 and TRBJ2-5, with 9 nucleotides matching TRBD2. There are 16 residues in the CDR3. J was trimmed by 0 bases and V by 7 bases; bases with no gene match: 9. Germline V gene lookup returns CDR1 LNHDA and CDR2 SQIVND (reference sequence). Here the CDR3 reads CASTPGTSRYQETQYF. DNA for the CDR3: TGTGCCAGTACCCCTGGGACTAGCCGGTACCAAGAGACCCAGTACTTC.

The rearrangement uses TRBV2 and TRBJ2-7, with TRBD2 matching 10 bases. From germline, CDR1 is SNHLY and CDR2 FYNNEI. CDR3 length equals 16 residues. The V and J ends lost 6 bases and 0 bases, in that order; junction bases with no gene match: 8. CDR3 bases: TGTGCCAGCAGGGGAACTAGCGGGATGAGCTCCTACGAGCAGTACTTC. It specifies CASRGTSGMSSYEQYF.

This clone has just a few counts. This CDR3 is also generated by other DNA sequences in the sample. The rearrangement uses TRBV19 and TRBJ1-2; D perhaps matches TRBD1 (6 bases). Germline V gives CDR1 LNHDA, CDR2 SQIVND (reference sequence). V was pared by 2 bases and J by 5 bases, with 6 bases between. The CDR3 runs to 12 residues. CDR3 amino acids: CASSITGYGYTF. The CDR3 coding sequence is TGTGCCAGTAGTATAACAGGGTATGGCTACACCTTC.

The rearrangement uses TRBV18 and TRBJ2-1; TRBD2 matches 7 bases. The CDR3 has 12 residues. CDR1 and CDR2 from the germline V gene are KGHSH and LQKENI. V shed 6 bases and J 15 bases; nucleotides not matched to a gene: 11. CDR3 nucleotide sequence: TGTGCCAGCTCCCAGAACCGGGACTACGCGTTCTTC. This encodes CASSQNRDYAFF.

V usage is TRBV5-1 and J usage is TRBJ1-1; TRBD1 might be the D (6 bases). Trimming left V 7 bases short and J 0 bases short, with 16 bases between. Germline V gene sequence: CDR1 SGHRS, CDR2 YFSETQ. The CDR3 consists of 15 residues. CDR3: CASGAGTSMNTEAFF. For the CDR3, the DNA is TGCGCCAGCGGAGCGGGGACAAGCATGAACACTGAAGCTTTCTTT.